The 18 T cell receptor beta chains in this list originate from one sample, sequenced in a study of CD8 T cells in Susac syndrome. The RNA input was roughly 0.45 to 1 ug, and it was reverse transcribed with random hexamers. TCRdb itself ran the immunoSEQ multiplex PCR reads through MiXCR, one entry per CDR3 protein. The data show nearly 25,000 distinct CDR3 sequences, with around 95% seen just once and approximately 0.63% held by the top ten. Sequencing was carried out using CD8+ T cells from PBMCs. Receptor source: a human donor with Susac syndrome.

This clonotype was recorded only once. V usage is TRBV2 and J usage is TRBJ2-5; D is possibly TRBD2 (6 bases). Germline CDR1 SNHLY, CDR2 FYNNEI. The germline V and J ends were trimmed by 3 bases and 4 bases, with 18 bases remaining between them. This CDR3 spans 16 amino acids. The CDR3 DNA follows: TGTGCCAGCAGTGATACCGAGACTAGAACCCCAGAGACCCAGTACTTC. Translating it yields CASSDTETRTPETQYF.

V usage is TRBV20-1 and J usage is TRBJ1-1; 12 bases align to TRBD1. Trimming cost V 5 bases and J 1 base; bases outside gene matches: 17. Germline CDR1 is DFQATT and CDR2 is SNEGSKA (reference sequence). The CDR3 loop spans 19 amino acids. CDR3 nucleotide sequence: TGCAGTGCTTTGGGGGACAGGGGGCTTCCGCGACTTAAGAACACTGAAGCTTTCTTT. Its protein product is CSALGDRGLPRLKNTEAFF.

This chain joins TRBV28 and TRBJ1-1; 11 positions agree with TRBD1. Per germline, CDR1 MDHEN and CDR2 SYDVKM. CDR3 length: 16 residues. J was trimmed by 5 bases and V by 3 bases; bases with no gene match: 8. The CDR3 loop reads CASSLEPGQGGTEAFF. CDR3 bases: TGTGCCAGCAGTTTGGAACCGGGACAGGGGGGAACTGAAGCTTTCTTT.

The chain joins TRBV20-1 to TRBJ2-3; possible D gene TRBD1, 6 bases. There are 16 residues in the CDR3. V was shortened by 7 bases and J by 6 bases, with 26 bases between the two germline ends. Germline CDR1 reads DFQATT; CDR2 reads SNEGSKA (reference sequence). The CDR3 DNA is TGCAGTGGGGGGCAGGAGCCCTATGAAGTCGGTGATACGCAGTATTTT. Residues: CSGGQEPYEVGDTQYF.

CDR3 loop: CASSWGRSYEQYF. DNA for the CDR3: TGTGCCAGCAGCTGGGGCCGCTCCTACGAGCAGTACTTC. J is TRBJ2-7 and V is TRBV13, with D perhaps TRBD1 (5 bases). CDR1 and CDR2 (germline): PRHDT, FYEKMQ (reference sequence). There are 13 residues in the CDR3. V was pared by 4 bases and J by 0 bases, with 7 bases between.

The chain employs TRBV5-6 and TRBJ1-1, with D possibly being TRBD1 (5 bases). CDR1 is SGHDT, CDR2 YYEEEE, per germline. V lost 5 bases and J lost 0, with 11 bases in between. This CDR3 is built from 14 residues. The CDR3 DNA reads as TGTGCCAGCAGTCCGGGACCGCTGAACACTGAAGCTTTCTTT. This translates into CASSPGPLNTEAFF.

The chain has TRBV7-9 and TRBJ1-5; D not resolved. V was cut by 3 bases and J by 7 bases, with 19 bases left in between. The germline V gene encodes CDR1 SEHNR and CDR2 FQNEAQ (reference sequence). CDR3 length: 16 residues. The CDR3 bases are TGTGCCAGCAGCTTTAGCCCTGGGGAGCGGGGACAGCCCCAGCATTTT. Amino acids: CASSFSPGERGQPQHF.

This clonotype showed up just once. The chain has TRBV9 and TRBJ2-1; 11 nucleotides match TRBD1. The V segment lost 3 bases and the J segment 9 bases; nucleotides outside the gene matches: 11. CDR1 is SGDLS and CDR2 is YYNGEE in the germline V gene. The CDR3 runs 16 residues. In DNA form, the CDR3 reads TGTGCCAGCAGCGCCGACCCGGGACAGGGGGGGGGTGAGCAGTTCTTC. Protein: CASSADPGQGGGEQFF.

The rearrangement joins TRBV29-1 to TRBJ2-7; D is unclear. The CDR3 runs 12 residues. The V gene lost 7 bases and the J gene lost 0 bases, with 10 bases spanning the gap. From germline, CDR1 is SQVTM and CDR2 ANQGSEA. CDR3 residues: CSAVDTSYEQYF. CDR3 DNA: TGCAGCGCCGTTGACACCTCCTACGAGCAGTACTTC.

This clonotype was found once. V gene TRBV5-1 combines with J gene TRBJ2-1; 7 nucleotides match TRBD2. V was pared by 2 bases and J by 8 bases, with 10 bases of the junction left unmatched. The CDR3 loop spans 15 amino acids. CDR1 and CDR2 from the germline V gene are SGHRS and YFSETQ. CDR3 in amino acids: CASSFRLASGDEQFF. The CDR3 nucleotides read TGCGCCAGCAGCTTCCGACTAGCCTCTGGCGATGAGCAGTTCTTC. Complete variable domain (other parts from reference TRBV5-1 and TRBJ2-1): KAGVTQTPRYLIKTRGQQVTLSCSPISGHRSVSWYQQTPGQGLQFLFEYFSETQRNKGNFPGRFSGRQFSNSRSEMNVSTLELGDSALYLCASSFRLASGDEQFFGPGTRLTVL.

The chain uses TRBV30 and TRBJ1-1, with D possibly being TRBD1 (6 bases). V was trimmed by 1 base and J by 1 base, leaving 7 bases between them. Germline-derived CDR1 and CDR2 are GTSNPN and SVGIG (reference sequence). The CDR3 is 13 residues long. CDR3 sequence: CAWSGGGNTEAFF. CDR3 bases: TGTGCCTGGAGTGGAGGGGGGAACACTGAAGCTTTCTTT.

The V call is TRBV7-2, the J call TRBJ2-5; 7 nucleotides agree with TRBD2. V lost 5 bases to trimming and J lost 7 bases; unmatched junction nucleotides: 13. The CDR3 spans 15 residues. The V gene's germline CDR1 is SGHTA and CDR2 FQGNSA. CDR3 sequence reads: CASSQTSAAVRTQYF. The CDR3 DNA is TGTGCCAGCAGCCAAACTAGCGCCGCTGTCCGGACCCAGTACTTC.

V and J are TRBV6-5 and TRBJ1-4, with 11 bases identical to TRBD1. Germline V lookup: CDR1 MNHEY, CDR2 SVGAGI. V lost 4 bases, J lost 8 bases, and 6 bases stayed unmatched. There are 15 residues in the CDR3. CDR3 in amino acids: CASSFTGTGGEKLFF. DNA for the CDR3: TGTGCCAGCAGTTTCACCGGGACAGGGGGGGAAAAACTGTTTTTT.

V usage is TRBV19 and J usage is TRBJ1-1, with D tentatively TRBD1 (5 bases). Germline CDR1 LNHDA, CDR2 SQIVND (reference sequence). This CDR3 region has 16 residues. V lost 2 bases to trimming and J lost 4 bases, with 17 bases between them. In nucleotides, the CDR3 is TGTGCCAGTAGTATACTAGAAGGGGATGGGGGCACTGAAGCTTTCTTT. Protein sequence: CASSILEGDGGTEAFF.

The chain employs TRBV5-6 and TRBJ2-5, with D possibly being TRBD1 (6 bases). Between the trimmed V and J ends, which lost 4 bases and 4 bases, there was a span of 11 bases. This CDR3 has 13 amino acids. Germline-derived CDR1 and CDR2 are SGHDT and YYEEEE. The CDR3 region has the DNA TGTGCCAGCAGCACTGAACAGGGAGAGACCCAGTACTTC. Its translation is CASSTEQGETQYF. Using reference TRBV5-6 and TRBJ2-5 for the parts outside the CDR3, the full variable domain is DAGVTQSPTHLIKTRGQQVTLRCSPKSGHDTVSWYQQALGQGPQFIFQYYEEEERQRGNFPDRFSGHQFPNYSSELNVNALLLGDSALYLCASSTEQGETQYFGPGTRLLVL.

For the CDR3, the DNA is TGTGCCAGCAGCTTAGTGCTCATAAACTATGGCTACACCTTC. As protein: CASSLVLINYGYTF. V usage is TRBV7-9 and J usage is TRBJ1-2; D is undetermined. V was cut by 1 base and J by 2 bases, with 8 bases left in between. The CDR3 spans 14 residues. Germline V gene data show CDR1 as SEHNR and CDR2 as FQNEAQ (reference sequence).

The chain is built from TRBV29-1 and TRBJ2-7; D may be TRBD1 or TRBD2 (6 bases each). Germline V lookup: CDR1 SQVTM, CDR2 ANQGSEA. V was shortened by 1 base and J by 2 bases, with 15 bases between the two germline ends. The CDR3 has 15 residues. CDR3 DNA: TGCAGCGTTGAAGGGGGGGCAGGAACCACCTACGAGCAGTACTTC. This codes for CSVEGGAGTTYEQYF.

This sequence joins TRBV30 and TRBJ2-7; D not resolved. Trimming stripped 0 bases from V and 0 bases from J, with 6 bases between. Germline V gene lookup returns CDR1 GTSNPN and CDR2 SVGIG (reference sequence). The CDR3 is made up of 13 amino acids. DNA for the CDR3: TGTGCCTGGAGTGTCCCCAGCTCCTACGAGCAGTACTTC. Protein sequence: CAWSVPSSYEQYF. Full variable domain (missing parts from reference TRBV30 and TRBJ2-7): SQTIHQWPATLVQPVGSPLSLECTVEGTSNPNLYWYRQAAGRGLQLLFYSVGIGQISSEVPQNLSASRPQDRQFILSSKKLLLSDSGFYLCAWSVPSSYEQYFGPGTRLTVT.